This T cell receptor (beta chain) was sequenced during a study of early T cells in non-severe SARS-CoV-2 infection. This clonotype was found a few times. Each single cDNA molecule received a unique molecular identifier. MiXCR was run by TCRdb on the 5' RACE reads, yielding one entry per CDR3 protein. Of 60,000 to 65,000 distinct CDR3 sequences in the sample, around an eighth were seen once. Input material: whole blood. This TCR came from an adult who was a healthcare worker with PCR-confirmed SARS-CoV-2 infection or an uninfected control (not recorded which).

DNA of the CDR3: TGTGCCAGCAGCTTATCTTTAGTGAGCGCGGGAGTGGGAAATGAGCAGTTCTTC. It codes for CASSLSLVSAGVGNEQFF. This sequence joins TRBV11-2 and TRBJ2-1, with TRBD2 matching over 7 bases. J gave up 7 bases and V 2 bases, and 17 bases lay outside the gene matches. Germline V gene sequence: CDR1 SGHAT, CDR2 FQNNGV. The CDR3 covers 18 residues.